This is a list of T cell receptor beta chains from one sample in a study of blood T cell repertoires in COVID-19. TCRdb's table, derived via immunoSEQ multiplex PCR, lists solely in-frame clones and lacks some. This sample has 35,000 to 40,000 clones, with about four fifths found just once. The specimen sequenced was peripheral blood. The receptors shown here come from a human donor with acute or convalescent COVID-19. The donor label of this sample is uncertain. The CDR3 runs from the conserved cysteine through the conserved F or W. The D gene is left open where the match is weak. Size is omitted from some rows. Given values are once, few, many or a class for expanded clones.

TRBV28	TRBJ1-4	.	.	CASRREAATNEKLFF	TGTGCCAGCAGGCGCGAGGCTGCAACTAATGAAAAACTGTTTTTT
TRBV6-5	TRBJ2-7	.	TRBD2	CASSTGLAGSHEQYF	TGTGCCAGCAGTACTGGACTAGCAGGTTCCCACGAGCAGTACTTC
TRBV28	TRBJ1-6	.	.	CASHRGGANSPLHF	TGTGCCAGCCACCGGGGGGGGGCCAATTCACCCCTCCACTTT
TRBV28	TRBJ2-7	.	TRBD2	CASSPGGGYEQYF	TGTGCCAGCAGTCCTGGGGGGGGCTACGAGCAGTACTTC
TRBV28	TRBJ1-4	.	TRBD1	CASSSGGEKLFF	TGTGCCAGCAGTTCAGGGGGTGAAAAACTGTTTTTT
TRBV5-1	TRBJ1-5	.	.	CASSPKTGIYSNQPQHF	TGCGCCAGCAGCCCGAAGACAGGTATCTATAGCAATCAGCCCCAGCATTTT
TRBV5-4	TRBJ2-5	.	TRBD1	CASSFGQGRETQYF	TGTGCCAGCAGCTTCGGACAGGGCCGGGAGACCCAGTACTTC
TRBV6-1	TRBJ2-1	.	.	CASSENSNEQFF	TGTGCCAGCAGTGAAAACTCCAATGAGCAGTTCTTC
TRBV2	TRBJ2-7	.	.	CASSEEDTTGSEQYF	TGTGCCAGCAGTGAAGAGGATACAACAGGGAGCGAGCAGTACTTC
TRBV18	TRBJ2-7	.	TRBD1	CASSPRGQLAYEQYF	TGTGCCAGCTCACCAAGGGGACAGCTAGCCTACGAGCAGTACTTC
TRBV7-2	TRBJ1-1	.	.	CASHLRATNTEAFF	TGTGCCAGTCACCTCAGGGCTACTAACACTGAAGCTTTCTTT
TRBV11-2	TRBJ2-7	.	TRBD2	CASSLAGGRQFPYEQYF	TGTGCCAGCAGCTTAGCGGGGGGACGGCAATTCCCCTACGAGCAGTACTTC
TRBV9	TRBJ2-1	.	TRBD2	CASSVGTSGGNEQFF	TGTGCCAGCAGCGTGGGGACTAGCGGGGGGAATGAGCAGTTCTTC
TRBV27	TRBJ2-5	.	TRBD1	CASSPMGQGKETQYF	TGTGCCAGCAGTCCGATGGGACAGGGGAAGGAGACCCAGTACTTC
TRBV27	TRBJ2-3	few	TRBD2	CASSLTGTSGRTYTDTQYF	TGTGCCAGCAGTTTAACCGGGACTAGCGGGAGGACTTACACAGATACGCAGTATTTT
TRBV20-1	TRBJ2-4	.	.	CSASWGVLLAKNIQYF	TGCAGTGCTAGTTGGGGGGTACTCCTAGCCAAAAACATTCAGTACTTC
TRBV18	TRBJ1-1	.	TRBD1	CASSPIQGAVTEAFF	TGTGCCAGCTCACCTATACAGGGGGCGGTAACTGAAGCTTTCTTT
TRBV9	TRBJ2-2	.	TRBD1	CASSVQGQGITGELFF	TGTGCCAGCAGCGTACAGGGACAGGGGATAACCGGGGAGCTGTTTTTT
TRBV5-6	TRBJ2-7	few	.	CASSLGGPGPKAYEQYF	TGTGCCAGCAGCCTCGGGGGTCCGGGACCCAAGGCCTACGAGCAGTACTTC
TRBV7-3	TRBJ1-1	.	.	CASSSSPDTEAFF	TGTGCCAGCAGTTCCAGTCCCGACACTGAAGCTTTCTTT
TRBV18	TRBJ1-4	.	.	CASSPAREKLFF	TGTGCCAGCTCACCAGCGAGAGAAAAACTGTTTTTT
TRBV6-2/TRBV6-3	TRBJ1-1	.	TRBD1	CASSGPRQGDTEAFF	TGTGCCAGCAGTGGACCCCGACAGGGAGACACTGAAGCTTTCTTT
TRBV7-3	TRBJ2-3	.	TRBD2	CASSPGTSGRDTQYF	TGTGCCAGCAGCCCCGGGACTAGCGGGAGAGATACGCAGTATTTT
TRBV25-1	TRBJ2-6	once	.	CASSDQGTGANVLTF	TGTGCCAGCAGTGACCAGGGTACTGGGGCCAACGTCCTGACTTTC
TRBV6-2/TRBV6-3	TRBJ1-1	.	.	CASSYGRAGDTEAFF	TGTGCCAGCAGTTACGGGCGGGCAGGGGACACTGAAGCTTTCTTT
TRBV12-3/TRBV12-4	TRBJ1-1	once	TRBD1	CASSLQGDTEAFF	TGTGCCAGCAGTTTACAGGGGGACACTGAAGCTTTCTTT
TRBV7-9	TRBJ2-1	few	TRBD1	CASKRTGLSYNEQFF	TGTGCCAGCAAGCGGACAGGACTGTCCTACAATGAGCAGTTCTTC
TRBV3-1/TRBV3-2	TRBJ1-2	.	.	CASSPGSSGYTF	TGTGCCAGCAGCCCAGGGTCCAGCGGCTACACCTTC
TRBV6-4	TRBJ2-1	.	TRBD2	CASSDSSYPGRGNEQFF	TGTGCCAGCAGTGACTCTTCGTATCCCGGGAGGGGTAATGAGCAGTTCTTC
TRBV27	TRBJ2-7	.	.	CASSRKGQSSYEQYF	TGTGCCAGCAGTAGAAAGGGGCAAAGCTCCTACGAGCAGTACTTC
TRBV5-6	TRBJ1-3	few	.	CASSLSYSGNTIYF	TGTGCCAGCAGCCTCTCCTACTCTGGAAACACCATATATTTT
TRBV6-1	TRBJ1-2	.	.	CASSERTGNYGYTF	TGTGCCAGCAGTGAGAGGACGGGGAACTATGGCTACACCTTC
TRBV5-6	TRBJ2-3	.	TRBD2	CASSFVTSGASTDTQYF	TGTGCCAGCAGCTTTGTGACTAGCGGGGCTAGCACAGATACGCAGTATTTT
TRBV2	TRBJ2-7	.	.	CASSPYSYEQYF	TGTGCCAGCAGCCCCTACAGCTACGAGCAGTACTTC
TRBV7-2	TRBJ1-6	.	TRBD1	CASSLGDRGFPLHF	TGTGCCAGCAGCTTGGGGGACAGGGGGTTCCCCCTCCACTTT
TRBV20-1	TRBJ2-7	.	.	CSASSRSGEHEQYF	TGCAGTGCTAGTTCGCGCTCAGGGGAACACGAGCAGTACTTC
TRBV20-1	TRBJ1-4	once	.	CSARDLEKLFF	TGCAGTGCTAGAGATCTTGAAAAACTGTTTTTT
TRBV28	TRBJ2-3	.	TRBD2	CASSQISGGPTDTQYF	TGTGCCAGCAGCCAGATTAGCGGGGGGCCCACAGATACGCAGTATTTT
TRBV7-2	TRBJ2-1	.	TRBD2	CASSPWGTSGYNEQFF	TGTGCCAGCAGCCCTTGGGGGACTAGCGGATACAATGAGCAGTTCTTC
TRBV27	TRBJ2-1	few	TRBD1	CASTSYGTGGSYNEQFF	TGTGCCAGCACTTCATACGGGACAGGCGGAAGTTACAATGAGCAGTTCTTC
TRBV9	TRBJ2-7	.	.	CASSRQQKGNDEQYF	TGTGCCAGCAGCAGACAGCAGAAGGGGAACGACGAGCAGTACTTC
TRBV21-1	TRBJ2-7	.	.	CASSNGTGKSYEQYF	TGTGCCAGCAGCAACGGGACAGGCAAGTCCTACGAGCAGTACTTC
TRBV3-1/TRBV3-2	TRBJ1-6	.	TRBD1	CASSRQGFDNSPLHF	TGTGCCAGCAGCCGACAGGGATTCGACAATTCACCCCTCCACTTT
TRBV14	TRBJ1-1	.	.	CASSGNRVGSTEAFF	TGTGCCAGCAGCGGGAACAGGGTGGGGAGCACTGAAGCTTTCTTT
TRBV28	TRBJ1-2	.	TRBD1	CASSTISRGRAYGYTF	TGTGCCAGCAGTACGATAAGCAGGGGGCGCGCCTATGGCTACACCTTC
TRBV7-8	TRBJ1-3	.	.	CASSLVAGDLNTIYF	TGTGCCAGCAGCTTAGTCGCAGGGGATCTAAACACCATATATTTT
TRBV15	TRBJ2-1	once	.	CATSRATGEQFF	TGTGCCACCAGCAGGGCTACGGGTGAGCAGTTCTTC